This is a list of T cell receptor beta chains from one sample in a study of OX40 agonist ivuxolimab in advanced cancers. Assay used: immunoSEQ multiplex PCR; TCRdb lists only in-frame clones, some missing. The table lists 55,000 to 75,000 clones, 80% to 90% of them singletons, with 1.2% in the top ten. Sequences were derived from CD4+ or CD8+ T cells sorted from blood, sampled in a trial of the OX40 agonist ivuxolimab. Source of these receptors: an adult with an advanced solid tumor such as melanoma, head and neck, liver or kidney cancer. Each CDR3 is given without its conserved first and last residue. Each record gives: J gene, V gene, CDR3 protein.

j_gene: TRBJ1-1; v_gene: TRBV7-9; CDR3aa: ASSPDSPTEAF
j_gene: TRBJ2-5; v_gene: TRBV19; CDR3aa: ASSPGVAGSRETQY
j_gene: TRBJ1-4; v_gene: TRBV15; CDR3aa: ATSRDRGSEKLF
j_gene: TRBJ1-2; v_gene: TRBV6-1; CDR3aa: ASSVLETKGYT
j_gene: TRBJ2-7; v_gene: TRBV5-1; CDR3aa: ASSLERVSYEQY
j_gene: TRBJ2-3; v_gene: TRBV5-4; CDR3aa: ASSLRLAGVSDTQY
j_gene: TRBJ2-7; v_gene: TRBV7-2; CDR3aa: ASSLSGLGYEQY
j_gene: TRBJ1-2; v_gene: TRBV6-1; CDR3aa: ASRPGPNYGYT
j_gene: TRBJ1-1; v_gene: TRBV4-1; CDR3aa: ASSQDRGTEAF
j_gene: TRBJ1-2; v_gene: TRBV2; CDR3aa: ASSPTSGNYGYT
j_gene: TRBJ2-3; v_gene: TRBV29-1; CDR3aa: SVPLTGGGFDTQY
j_gene: TRBJ1-2; v_gene: TRBV5-1; CDR3aa: ASRNGTNYGYT
j_gene: TRBJ2-6; v_gene: TRBV7-8; CDR3aa: ASSGYSGANVLT
j_gene: TRBJ2-1; v_gene: TRBV11-3; CDR3aa: ASSQVAGSPNEQF
j_gene: TRBJ1-1; v_gene: TRBV29-1; CDR3aa: SVEAWAGPNTEAF
j_gene: TRBJ2-6; v_gene: TRBV6-1; CDR3aa: ASSSESAGANVLT
j_gene: TRBJ2-3; v_gene: TRBV5-1; CDR3aa: ASSLAASTGTDTQY
j_gene: TRBJ2-1; v_gene: TRBV2; CDR3aa: ASSGESSYNEQF
j_gene: TRBJ2-1; v_gene: TRBV9; CDR3aa: ASSVVSGSSGEQF
j_gene: TRBJ1-3; v_gene: TRBV30; CDR3aa: AWSRTGGNTIY
j_gene: TRBJ2-2; v_gene: TRBV29-1; CDR3aa: SVGQGIVGGELF
j_gene: TRBJ1-1; v_gene: TRBV28; CDR3aa: ASITSGGTEAF
j_gene: TRBJ2-7; v_gene: TRBV4-1; CDR3aa: ASSQIQVGEQY
j_gene: TRBJ2-7; v_gene: TRBV2; CDR3aa: ASSDGTYSYEQY
j_gene: TRBJ2-5; v_gene: TRBV6-1; CDR3aa: ASSEQPDRQETQY
j_gene: TRBJ2-3; v_gene: TRBV11-2; CDR3aa: ASSTSLESADTQY
j_gene: TRBJ2-2; v_gene: TRBV28; CDR3aa: ASSLNTGELF
j_gene: TRBJ1-2; v_gene: TRBV19; CDR3aa: ASTPRGSNYGYT